Given below is one T cell receptor (beta chain) in context. The data originate from a study of blood T cells in healthy people across ages. A second PCR, run for about 7 to 11 cycles, used a sample-barcoded 5' primer plus a J-beta primer mix. TCRdb recomputed calls from the 5' RACE reads with MiXCR, one row per CDR3 protein. The sample has 1.5 million to 2 million distinct CDR3 sequences, roughly two fifths seen once. V gave up 7 bases and J gave up 1 base, with 13 bases separating them. This CDR3 contains 14 residues. This sequence originates from a human donor in good health. This chain uses TRBV12-3 or TRBV12-4 with TRBJ1-1, with D perhaps matching TRBD1 (6 bases). The specimen was blood. The chain's CDR3 is CASNLQGRNTEAFF. CDR3 coding DNA: TGTGCCAGCAACCTACAGGGTAGGAACACTGAAGCTTTCTTT.